Listed here is a single T cell receptor (beta chain). Its antigen is not known. These data belong to a study of PD-L1 blockade in urothelial cancer. Study background: Patients started atezolizumab around 2014, 1,200 mg intravenously every 3 weeks. Blood was subjected to analysis at 3 weeks (second dose) and 6 weeks following treatment start. Peripheral blood specimens exhibited a median yield of approximately 150,000 T cells. General study points: Below-median pretreatment blood TCR clonality was a predictor of better survival.

Generated by immunoSEQ multiplex PCR, the TCRdb table keeps only in-frame clones and is missing some. The repertoire consists of 30,000 to 40,000 clones, with around 85% occurring once and the leading ten covering nearly 15%. Described time point: pretreatment peripheral blood. With 4 bases removed from V and 8 bases from J, the gap between germline ends came to 17 bases. This CDR3 has 14 residues. CDR1 MNHNY and CDR2 SVGAGI come from the germline V gene (reference sequence). Specimen: PBMCs, collected around atezolizumab (anti-PD-L1) treatment. The chain joins TRBV6-6 to TRBJ1-2; TRBD1 is a possible D gene (5 bases). The TCR originated in a man older than 75 with urothelial cancer. In DNA form, the CDR3 reads TGTGCCAGCAGTTCTCGCAGGGATGGTGGGGGCTACACCTTC. Its protein is CASSSRRDGGGYTF.